This T cell receptor (beta chain) appears in the sequencing data of a study of T cell responses to AZD1222 COVID-19 vaccine. Method: immunoSEQ multiplex PCR; TCRdb's copy keeps in-frame clones and lacks some. The data show some 180,000 clones, roughly 89% seen once. V trimming: 4 bases; J trimming: 4 bases; junction bases outside the gene matches: 15. Looked up from germline, CDR1 is SGHDT and CDR2 is YYEEEE. The CDR3 covers 19 residues. The rearrangement links TRBV5-6 to TRBJ2-2, with 11 positions matching TRBD2. The source is an adult in good health. The source material was peripheral blood, sampled on day 0 of AZD1222 vaccination. The CDR3 sequence is CASSHKTSGALYGTGELFF. CDR3 nucleotides: TGTGCCAGCAGCCATAAGACTAGCGGGGCCCTTTACGGCACCGGGGAGCTGTTTTTT. Supplemented by reference TRBV5-6 and TRBJ2-2, the full variable domain reads DAGVTQSPTHLIKTRGQQVTLRCSPKSGHDTVSWYQQALGQGPQFIFQYYEEEERQRGNFPDRFSGHQFPNYSSELNVNALLLGDSALYLCASSHKTSGALYGTGELFFGEGSRLTVL.